The TCR beta chain described here comes from a study of control samples from healthy donors and cancer patients (dated by TCRdb to the early 2020s). To prepare the library, the immunoSEQ multiplex PCR assay was applied. Here the immuneACCESS table is served through TCRdb, limited to in-frame sequences with V and J called. Missing clones are a known gap in these copies; in checked studies unresolved V genes cover under half, and the rest lacks a known reason. This sample is represented by 130,000 or so clones; around 90% of them were singletons. The ten most abundant clones make up around 6% of the sample. As regards this clone: Its antigen is unknown. Nothing much larger sits one base from this clone, and base qualities are not available. The sample has other DNA sequences that encode this CDR3 too.

The CDR3 measures 14 amino acids from cysteine to phenylalanine. Of the read, only the CDR3 DNA is kept; its 42 bases are in frame from base 1. Sequences SNHLY (CDR1) and FYNNEI (CDR2) are obtained from the germline V gene. At the junction V is shortened by 1 base and J by 4 bases; bases outside the gene matches: 1. The rearrangement joined TRBV2 to TRBJ1-3; 7 junctional bases match TRBD1. The sequencing sample was made of blood. This receptor was identified in a young man in good health. The nucleotide sequence is given as TGTGCCAGCAGTGAAGAGGGGGCCGGAAACACCATATATTTT. This yields the protein CASSEEGAGNTIYF.